The source of this T cell receptor beta chain is a study of PD-1 blockade in classical Hodgkin lymphoma. The study, taken as a whole, reports: A reduction in baseline TCR diversity was reportedly seen in newly diagnosed patients relative to healthy donors. What caused the repertoire differences, perhaps disease activity or prior therapy, remains undefined.

The CDR3 consists of 13 residues. Germline V gives CDR1 MNHEY, CDR2 SMNVEV (reference sequence). V lost 5 bases to trimming and J lost 7 bases, with 12 bases between them. Method: immunoSEQ multiplex PCR; TCRdb's copy keeps in-frame clones and lacks some. The sample has around 16,000 clones, around 92% seen once. Concerning this clone itself: Its antigen remains unknown.

Time point reported: newly diagnosed, previously untreated cHL patient sample. Purified CD4+ T cells were obtained from thawed PBMCs through magnetic negative selection. Comparison came from newly diagnosed, untreated classical Hodgkin lymphoma PBMCs. V usage is TRBV27 and J usage is TRBJ1-5; D is uncertain. The source of this sequence is a human donor with classical Hodgkin lymphoma. Sample: CD4+ T cells from blood. This CDR3 reads CASSEEGVQPQHF. CDR3 in DNA: TGTGCCAGCAGTGAAGAGGGAGTGCAGCCCCAGCATTTT.